The clone carrying this T cell receptor beta chain was recorded only once. No antigen is known for it. A read error may explain this, as a much larger clone is one base away. This sample was taken from a study of early T cells in non-severe SARS-CoV-2 infection. The CDR3 is 18 residues long. The germline CDR1 and CDR2 sequences are SEHNR and FQNEAQ (reference sequence). TCRdb recomputed calls from the 5' RACE reads with MiXCR, one row per CDR3 protein. The table includes approximately 38,000 distinct CDR3 sequences, around 4.3% detected once. Broader study findings: Using VDJdb, the matching emphasized anti-spike CD8 responses while missing private and CD4 specificities.

The rearrangement joins TRBV7-9 to TRBJ2-3, with 9 nucleotides matching TRBD2. This receptor was identified in an adult who was a healthcare worker with PCR-confirmed SARS-CoV-2 infection or an uninfected control (not recorded which). The specimen was whole blood. CDR3 bases: TGTGCCAACAGCTTATTACCCCTCCTAGCGGGGAGCACAGATACGCAGTATTTT. This codes for CANSLLPLLAGSTDTQYF.